A single sample gave rise to the 27 T cell receptor beta chains below, sequenced in a study of T cell responses to AZD1222 COVID-19 vaccine. The assay was immunoSEQ multiplex PCR, and TCRdb's table has in-frame clones only and misses some. In the table there are around 100,000 clones, 70% to 90% of which are singletons. Specimen: peripheral blood, collected 28 days after the second AZD1222 dose. The receptors were gathered from an adult who received the AZD1222 COVID-19 vaccine.

The CDR3 protein is CASSSHGTSGRETQYF. The CDR3 coding sequence is TGTGCCAGCAGCTCACACGGGACTAGCGGGAGAGAGACCCAGTACTTC. V gene TRBV5-6 combines with J gene TRBJ2-5; 14 bases match TRBD2. The V gene's germline CDR1 is SGHDT and CDR2 YYEEEE. The CDR3 length is 16 residues. The J segment lost 4 bases and the V segment lost 3 bases, leaving 5 bases of the junction unmatched.

The chain combines TRBV9 with TRBJ2-3, with TRBD2 matching 12 bases. Unmatched junction bases numbered 9, after V lost 4 bases and J lost 6 bases. This CDR3 spans 16 amino acids. Germline assignment: CDR1 SGDLS and CDR2 YYNGEE. This CDR3 is CASSPRLAGDSDTQYF. Here the CDR3 DNA reads TGTGCCAGCAGCCCCCGACTAGCGGGAGATTCCGATACGCAGTATTTT.

The rearrangement links TRBV30 to TRBJ1-3; D remains ambiguous. V shed 8 bases and J shed 8 bases, with 13 bases lying between them. This CDR3 comprises 11 residues. Germline V CDR1 and CDR2: GTSNPN, SVGIG (reference sequence). This chain's CDR3 is CAGNEGHTIYF. DNA for the CDR3: TGTGCCGGCAATGAAGGTCACACCATATATTTT. Full variable domain (remainder filled in from reference TRBV30 and TRBJ1-3): SQTIHQWPATLVQPVGSPLSLECTVEGTSNPNLYWYRQAAGRGLQLLFYSVGIGQISSEVPQNLSASRPQDRQFILSSKKLLLSDSGFYLCAGNEGHTIYFGEGSWLTVV.

The chain carries TRBV7-2 and TRBJ1-2; weak D call: TRBD1 (5 bases). CDR3 length equals 15 residues. Trimming removed 3 bases at V and 0 bases at J, with 11 bases between. Germline CDR1 is SGHTA and CDR2 is FQGNSA. CDR3 region: CASSFQGTTNYGYTF. The CDR3 nucleotides are TGTGCCAGCAGCTTTCAGGGTACCACTAACTATGGCTACACCTTC.

The chain has TRBV7-9 and TRBJ1-1; D is possibly TRBD1 (6 bases). This CDR3 has 15 residues. Trimming took off 1 base at V and 3 bases at J, with 12 bases between the two ends. Germline CDR1 and CDR2: SEHNR and FQNEAQ (reference sequence). As DNA, the CDR3 is TGTGCCAGCAGCTTAGGCGGGGCAGGGGACACTGAAGCTTTCTTT. Translating it yields CASSLGGAGDTEAFF. The full variable domain, rest sourced from reference TRBV7-9 and TRBJ1-1, is DTGVSQNPRHKITKRGQNVTFRCDPISEHNRLYWYRQTLGQGPEFLTYFQNEAQLEKSRLLSDRFSAERPKGSFSTLEIQRTEQGDSAMYLCASSLGGAGDTEAFFGQGTRLTVV.

V and J are TRBV5-1 and TRBJ1-1; D may be TRBD1 (6 bases). V was shortened by 2 bases and J by 4 bases, with 12 bases between the two germline ends. Germline V gene data show CDR1 as SGHRS and CDR2 as YFSETQ. The CDR3 is 14 amino acids. The chain's CDR3 is CASSFNQGGTEAFF. Written as DNA, the CDR3 is TGCGCCAGCAGCTTTAATCAAGGGGGCACTGAAGCTTTCTTT. Supplemented by reference TRBV5-1 and TRBJ1-1, the full variable domain reads KAGVTQTPRYLIKTRGQQVTLSCSPISGHRSVSWYQQTPGQGLQFLFEYFSETQRNKGNFPGRFSGRQFSNSRSEMNVSTLELGDSALYLCASSFNQGGTEAFFGQGTRLTVV.

V gene TRBV3-1 (or the pseudogene TRBV3-2) combines with J gene TRBJ2-1, with 8 bases identical to TRBD2. The junction had 3 bases not matched to a gene; V was cut back by 4 bases and J by 1 base. CDR1 LGHDT and CDR2 YNNKEL come from the germline V gene (reference sequence). This CDR3 spans 15 amino acids. The CDR3 DNA is TGTGCCAGCAGCCGGACTAGCCGGTCCTACAATGAGCAGTTCTTC. Encoded protein: CASSRTSRSYNEQFF.

This clone was observed once. This chain joins TRBV27 and TRBJ1-1, with D perhaps TRBD1 (6 bases). Germline CDR1 is MNHEY and CDR2 is SMNVEV (reference sequence). CDR3 length: 17 amino acids. V was clipped by 10 bases and J by 3 bases, with 27 bases between them. As DNA, the CDR3 is TGTGCCACCCCCCCCGTCGGTATGAGGGGGAGGGACACTGAAGCTTTCTTT. Protein product: CATPPVGMRGRDTEAFF.

This rearrangement joins TRBV4-3 to TRBJ2-1; TRBD2 matches 10 bases. Germline V gene lookup returns CDR1 LGHNA and CDR2 YSLEER. The CDR3 totals 16 residues. V was pared by 4 bases and J by 8 bases, with 11 bases of the junction left unmatched. The CDR3 reads CASSRLLAGVKDEQFF. The CDR3 DNA reads as TGCGCCAGCAGCCGCCTCCTAGCGGGAGTTAAAGATGAGCAGTTCTTC.

J is TRBJ2-2 and V is TRBV5-4; TRBD2 aligns across 14 bases. V gave up 4 bases and J gave up 8 bases; unmatched junction bases: 7. This CDR3 contains 16 residues. The germline V gene encodes CDR1 SGHNT and CDR2 YYREEE (reference sequence). The CDR3 region is CASSPGLAGGSGELFF. CDR3 in DNA: TGTGCCAGCAGCCCTGGACTAGCGGGAGGTTCGGGGGAGCTGTTTTTT.

The chain links TRBV2 to TRBJ2-3, with 16 bases matching TRBD2. Germline V CDR1 and CDR2: SNHLY, FYNNEI. J was trimmed by 11 bases and V by 7 bases; bases with no gene match: 3. The CDR3 is 13 amino acids. The CDR3 spells CASKGTSGRVQYF. Here the CDR3 DNA reads TGTGCCAGCAAAGGGACTAGCGGGAGGGTGCAGTATTTT. The whole variable domain, filled in from reference TRBV2 and TRBJ2-3, reads EPEVTQTPSHQVTQMGQEVILRCVPISNHLYFYWYRQILGQKVEFLVSFYNNEISEKSEIFDDQFSVERPDGSNFTLKIRSTKLEDSAMYFCASKGTSGRVQYFGPGTRLTVL.

The chain uses TRBV9 and TRBJ1-2; a weak D match, TRBD1 (5 bases). The CDR3 has 14 amino acids. Germline V gives CDR1 SGDLS, CDR2 YYNGEE. The V gene lost 3 bases and the J gene lost 4 bases, with 13 bases spanning the gap. The CDR3 region is CASSATGTVYGYTF. Written as DNA, the CDR3 is TGTGCCAGCAGCGCCACCGGGACGGTCTATGGCTACACCTTC.

The chain joins TRBV9 to TRBJ2-1; 11 bases map to TRBD2. V gave up 5 bases and J gave up 12 bases; unmatched junction bases: 16. Germline CDR1 reads SGDLS; CDR2 reads YYNGEE. This CDR3 comprises 16 residues. The CDR3, as DNA: TGTGCCAGCAGTCTAGGGTCCCTAGCGGGAGGCCGTAGGCAGTTCTTC. Protein sequence: CASSLGSLAGGRRQFF.

V gene TRBV30 combines with J gene TRBJ1-2; D is undetermined. The length of the CDR3 is 12 residues. Trimming took off 3 bases at V and 4 bases at J, with 9 bases between the two ends. CDR1 is GTSNPN and CDR2 is SVGIG in the germline V gene (reference sequence). The CDR3 protein is CAWRYGTYGYTF. In nucleotides, the CDR3 is TGTGCCTGGAGGTATGGCACCTATGGCTACACCTTC. The variable domain in full, completed from reference TRBV30 and TRBJ1-2, reads SQTIHQWPATLVQPVGSPLSLECTVEGTSNPNLYWYRQAAGRGLQLLFYSVGIGQISSEVPQNLSASRPQDRQFILSSKKLLLSDSGFYLCAWRYGTYGYTFGSGTRLTVV.

This chain uses TRBV28 with TRBJ2-5, with 7 nucleotides matching TRBD2. CDR1 and CDR2 from the germline V gene are MDHEN and SYDVKM. The CDR3 consists of 17 residues. The junction had 17 bases not matched to a gene; V was cut back by 6 bases and J by 4 bases. CDR3 sequence (DNA): TGTGCCAGCAGAACCCCGCGGGTACTAGCGAAGGCAGAGACCCAGTACTTC. Its protein product is CASRTPRVLAKAETQYF.

This clone has just one count. The chain has TRBV4-2 and TRBJ2-3; D is undetermined. Germline V gene lookup returns CDR1 LGHNA and CDR2 YNFKEQ. Deletions cut 3 bases from V and 4 bases from J, with 14 bases between. The CDR3 runs to 15 residues. The CDR3 bases are TGTGCCAGCAGCCAGGGTTATCCAGATCCAGATACGCAGTATTTT. This sequence encodes CASSQGYPDPDTQYF.

The chain combines TRBV7-9 with TRBJ2-7; no clear D. The CDR3 spans 13 residues. The V and J ends lost 3 bases and 6 bases respectively, with 12 bases between them. Germline V gives CDR1 SEHNR, CDR2 FQNEAQ (reference sequence). The CDR3 bases are TGTGCCAGCAGCTTTTACCTAGTTGGCGAGCAGTACTTC. Protein sequence: CASSFYLVGEQYF. The full variable domain, completed using reference TRBV7-9 and TRBJ2-7, is DTGVSQNPRHKITKRGQNVTFRCDPISEHNRLYWYRQTLGQGPEFLTYFQNEAQLEKSRLLSDRFSAERPKGSFSTLEIQRTEQGDSAMYLCASSFYLVGEQYFGPGTRLTVT.

The chain couples TRBV9 to TRBJ1-6; 8 positions agree with TRBD1. The CDR3 length is 13 residues. Per germline, CDR1 SGDLS and CDR2 YYNGEE. V lost 3 bases, J lost 10 bases, and 3 bases stayed unmatched. CDR3 bases: TGTGCCAGCAGCGCGACAGGGGAATCACCCCTCCACTTT. Protein sequence: CASSATGESPLHF.

This clone was seen once. The chain employs TRBV4-2 and TRBJ2-1; D is unresolved. Germline CDR1 and CDR2: LGHNA and YNFKEQ. This CDR3 spans 13 amino acids. V was pared by 0 bases and J by 6 bases, with 6 bases between. CDR3 amino acids: CASSQDQFNEQFF. The CDR3 region has the DNA TGTGCCAGCAGCCAAGATCAGTTCAATGAGCAGTTCTTC.

The chain recombines TRBV6-5 with TRBJ1-6, with TRBD1 matching over 7 bases. CDR1 MNHEY and CDR2 SVGAGI come from the germline V gene. This CDR3 is built from 15 residues. After removal of 6 bases from V and 4 bases from J, the junction contained 6 bases not matched to a gene. The CDR3 DNA sequence: TGTGCCAGCAGAGCGGGACAGATATATAATTCACCCCTCCACTTT. Translation gives CASRAGQIYNSPLHF.

This rearrangement joins TRBV7-9 to TRBJ1-5; unclear D gene. The CDR3 length is 13 residues. Between the trimmed V and J ends, which lost 3 bases and 0 bases, there was a span of 3 bases. Germline V gene lookup returns CDR1 SEHNR and CDR2 FQNEAQ (reference sequence). Here the CDR3 DNA reads TGTGCCAGCAGCTTTTCTAGCAATCAGCCCCAGCATTTT. This gives the protein CASSFSSNQPQHF.

V usage is TRBV28 and J usage is TRBJ2-7, with 10 bases lining up with TRBD1. In germline, CDR1 is MDHEN, CDR2 SYDVKM. CDR3 length: 15 amino acids. J lost 5 bases, V lost 3 bases, and 7 bases had no gene match. This CDR3 is CASSFRDRGRNEQYF. Written as DNA, the CDR3 is TGTGCCAGCAGTTTTCGCGACAGGGGGCGAAACGAGCAGTACTTC.

CDR3 protein: CASSFRLVSMGEQFF. DNA for the CDR3: TGTGCCAGCAGCTTCCGGCTGGTGTCGATGGGTGAGCAGTTCTTC. The chain combines TRBV7-3 with TRBJ2-1; D is unclear. The V and J ends lost 3 bases and 9 bases respectively, with 18 bases between them. This CDR3 has 15 amino acids. Germline V gene sequence: CDR1 SGHTA, CDR2 FQGTGA.

This chain joins TRBV15 and TRBJ2-1; perhaps TRBD1 as D (5 bases). Germline values: CDR1 LNHNV, CDR2 YYDKDF (reference sequence). The V end was cut by 1 base, the J end by 5 bases, with 9 bases between. The CDR3 contains 14 residues. The CDR3 nucleotides are TGTGCCACCAGCAGAGCGACAGTACACAATGAGCAGTTCTTC. Translating it yields CATSRATVHNEQFF.

The genes are TRBV5-1 and TRBJ1-2; 8 positions agree with TRBD1. The V and J ends lost 4 bases and 2 bases, in that order; junction bases with no gene match: 13. The CDR3 loop spans 17 amino acids. Germline CDR1 SGHRS, CDR2 YFSETQ. For the CDR3, the DNA is TGCGCCAGCAGCGCCGGACAGGGTACCATTGGGAACTATGGCTACACCTTC. As protein: CASSAGQGTIGNYGYTF.

This rearrangement joins TRBV19 to TRBJ1-5; no clear D gene. Trimming removed 5 bases from V and 3 bases from J, with 17 bases in between. Per germline, CDR1 LNHDA and CDR2 SQIVND (reference sequence). The CDR3 runs to 16 residues. The CDR3 here is CASSVQTRAINQPQHF. Here the CDR3 DNA reads TGTGCCAGTAGTGTACAGACGCGGGCCATCAATCAGCCCCAGCATTTT.

The CDR3 protein is CASSRQQGWSTDTQYF. CDR3 coding DNA: TGTGCCAGCAGCCGGCAACAGGGGTGGAGCACAGATACGCAGTATTTT. The rearrangement uses TRBV14 and TRBJ2-3; 7 nucleotides agree with TRBD1. The V and J ends lost 4 bases and 0 bases, in that order; junction bases with no gene match: 7. The germline gives CDR1 SGHDN, CDR2 FVKESK. CDR3 length: 16 amino acids.